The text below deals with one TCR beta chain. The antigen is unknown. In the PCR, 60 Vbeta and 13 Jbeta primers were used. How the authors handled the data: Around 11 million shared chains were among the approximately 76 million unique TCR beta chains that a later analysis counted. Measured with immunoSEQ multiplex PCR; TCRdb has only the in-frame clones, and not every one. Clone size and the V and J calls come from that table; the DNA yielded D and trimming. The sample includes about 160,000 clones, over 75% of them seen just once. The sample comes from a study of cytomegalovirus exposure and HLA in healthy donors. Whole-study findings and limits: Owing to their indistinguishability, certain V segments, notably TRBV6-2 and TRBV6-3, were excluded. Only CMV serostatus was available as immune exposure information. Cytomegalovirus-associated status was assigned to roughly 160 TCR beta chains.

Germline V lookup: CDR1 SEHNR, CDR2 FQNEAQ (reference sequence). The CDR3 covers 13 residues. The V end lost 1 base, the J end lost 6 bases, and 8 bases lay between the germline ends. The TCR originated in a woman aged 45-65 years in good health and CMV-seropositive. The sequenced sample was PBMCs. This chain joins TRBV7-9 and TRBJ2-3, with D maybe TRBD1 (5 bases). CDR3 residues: CASSLVGPDTQYF. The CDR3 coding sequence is TGTGCCAGCAGCTTAGTGGGGCCGGATACGCAGTATTTT.